This T cell receptor (beta chain) was found in a study of blood T cell repertoires in COVID-19. Turning to the study itself: COVID-19 samples, acute and convalescent, were from the United States, Italy and Spain. From T cells, B-cell-depleted T cells, or PBMCs came the material, which was cDNA or gDNA.

As processed by the authors: Nucleated cell number was recorded as an estimate derived from reference gene primer amplification. Libraries were prepared by immunoSEQ multiplex PCR; TCRdb keeps only in-frame clonotypes and omits some of them. V and J calls plus clone size are reproduced from that table; the DNA served to infer D and trimming. The data hold more than 150,000 clones, with around 87% observed a single time. The specimen sequenced was peripheral blood. This TCR came from a woman between 18 and 30 years old who had recovered from COVID-19.

As DNA, the CDR3 is TGTGCCAGCAGCCGGAGGACGGACTCCTACGAGCAGTACTTC. Its protein product is CASSRRTDSYEQYF. The V gene is TRBV6-2 or TRBV6-3, the J gene TRBJ2-7, with D possibly being TRBD2 (5 bases). Trimming cost V 6 bases and J 0 bases, with 12 bases left between them. CDR1 and CDR2 (germline): MNHEY, SVGEGT. There are 14 residues in the CDR3.